This T cell receptor (beta chain) is drawn from a study of shared clonotypes between healthy human individuals. After removal of 10 bases from V and 7 bases from J, the junction contained 17 bases not matched to a gene. The CDR3 is 15 amino acids. Germline assignment: CDR1 MGHRA and CDR2 YSYEKL. Concerning this clone itself: The antigen is not known.

Study-wide points: Limited genetic and exposure-history diversity came from having few donors. Clonotypes shared by all four donors outscored non-shared clonotypes in generation probability.

Profiled with immunoSEQ multiplex PCR; TCRdb holds only in-frame clones, not every one. Of about 2.4 million clones in the sample, 90% to 95% were seen once. This sequence originates from a man younger than 35 in good health. Some clones in this sample may be carry-over from other donors' samples. This sequence joins TRBV4-1 and TRBJ2-7, with TRBD2 identical over 9 bases. The sequencing input was naive CD4+ T cells from PBMCs. Noted subset: CD45RA+ positively selected. The CDR3 spells CAKSRAGGPPEEQYF. In nucleotides, the CDR3 is TGCGCCAAATCCCGAGCGGGGGGTCCCCCAGAGGAGCAGTACTTC.